This passage covers 8 T cell receptor beta chains from one sample sequenced in a study of T cell responses to AZD1222 COVID-19 vaccine (dated by TCRdb to about 2021). Receptor amplification or capture employed the immunoSEQ multiplex PCR assay. In TCRdb, the immuneACCESS table is reduced to in-frame sequences with V and J assigned. These tables do not hold every clone; where another copy was compared, an unresolved V gene accounts for under half, and the others remain unexplained. The table for this sample lists roughly 200,000 clones; about nine tenths of them were counted only once. In total, the top ten clones hold 1.5% to 2% of the sample. The intended sense of this specimen's time point label: about 28 days (+/-7) after the second vaccine dose. Sequenced here: peripheral blood, sampled 28 days after the second AZD1222 dose. These receptors were taken from an adult who received the AZD1222 COVID-19 vaccine.

CDR3: CASSPGQLNEKLFF. The CDR3 DNA reads TGTGCCAGCTCACCGGGACAGCTTAATGAAAAACTGTTTTTT. This chain joins TRBV18 and TRBJ1-4, with 7 bases aligning to TRBD1. From germline, CDR1 is KGHSH and CDR2 LQKENI. J was trimmed by 4 bases and V by 3 bases; bases with no gene match: 2. The CDR3 is 14 amino acids.

The chain is built from TRBV7-9 and TRBJ1-4; D is possibly TRBD1 (5 bases). The V gene lost 6 bases and the J gene lost 8 bases, with 16 bases spanning the gap. CDR3 size: 14 residues. Germline values: CDR1 SEHNR, CDR2 FQNEAQ (reference sequence). The CDR3 spells CASRQTRGDEKLFF. CDR3 coding DNA: TGTGCCAGCAGACAGACCCGAGGGGACGAAAAACTGTTTTTT.

The chain uses TRBV6-5 and TRBJ1-1, with D perhaps TRBD1 (6 bases). Germline assignment: CDR1 MNHEY and CDR2 SVGAGI. The CDR3 length is 15 residues. Trimming stripped 0 bases from V and 1 base from J, with 9 bases between. CDR3 coding DNA: TGTGCCAGCAGTTACTCAAGGGGGGCGAACACTGAAGCTTTCTTT. Translating gives CASSYSRGANTEAFF.

This sequence joins TRBV3-1 (or the pseudogene TRBV3-2) and TRBJ2-2; 7 bases are a match to TRBD2. The CDR3 sequence is 15 residues long. The germline V gene encodes CDR1 LGHDT and CDR2 YNNKEL (reference sequence). V shed 0 bases, J shed 6 bases, and the junction held 4 bases outside the gene matches. The CDR3 protein is CASSQDPGRAGELFF. DNA of the CDR3: TGTGCCAGCAGCCAAGATCCGGGGAGGGCCGGGGAGCTGTTTTTT.

The chain employs TRBV7-2 and TRBJ2-7; 7 nucleotides match TRBD1. CDR3 length: 13 amino acids. Germline V lookup: CDR1 SGHTA, CDR2 FQGNSA. V lost 5 bases to trimming and J lost 2 bases; unmatched junction nucleotides: 3. For the CDR3, the DNA is TGTGCCAGCAGCCGGACAGGACCCTACGAGCAGTACTTC. This encodes CASSRTGPYEQYF.

The chain employs TRBV5-4 and TRBJ2-2; D not certain. The CDR3 is made up of 12 amino acids. The germline CDR1 and CDR2 sequences are SGHNT and YYREEE (reference sequence). V lost 4 bases and J 5 bases, leaving 6 bases between the germline ends. The CDR3 is CASSTGTGELFF. The CDR3 DNA reads TGTGCCAGCAGCACCGGGACCGGGGAGCTGTTTTTT.

The rearrangement uses TRBV6-1 and TRBJ2-1; TRBD2 aligns across 9 bases. The CDR3 consists of 15 residues. Losses at the gene ends were 1 base for V and 5 bases for J; bases not matched to a gene: 3. Germline values: CDR1 MNHNS, CDR2 SASEGT. The CDR3 bases are TGTGCCAGCAGTGAAGAGGGACTAGCTAACAATGAGCAGTTCTTC. As protein: CASSEEGLANNEQFF.

The chain carries TRBV2 and TRBJ1-3, with 9 bases fitting TRBD1. The ends lost 6 bases at V and 9 bases at J; junction bases unmatched: 12. The CDR3 is 15 residues long. Germline V lookup: CDR1 SNHLY, CDR2 FYNNEI. The CDR3 bases are TGTGCCAGCAGCTCCGGGGACAGGGTGGGGAGCACCATATATTTT. Translating it yields CASSSGDRVGSTIYF. The full variable domain, with the rest looked up from reference TRBV2 and TRBJ1-3, is EPEVTQTPSHQVTQMGQEVILRCVPISNHLYFYWYRQILGQKVEFLVSFYNNEISEKSEIFDDQFSVERPDGSNFTLKIRSTKLEDSAMYFCASSSGDRVGSTIYFGEGSWLTVV.